This T cell receptor beta chain originates from a study of cytomegalovirus exposure and HLA in healthy donors. The CDR3 length is 18 residues. The germline CDR1 and CDR2 sequences are SGHTA and FQGNSA. With 4 bases clipped from V and 6 bases from J, the junction kept 14 bases outside the gene matches. Both 60 Vbeta primers and 13 Jbeta primers went into the PCR. TCRdb keeps only in-frame clones here, not all; method: immunoSEQ multiplex PCR. The sample comprises under 300,000 clones, roughly 90% of which are singletons, and around 3.7% rests with the top ten. Points on this clone: The antigen is unknown.

Findings and limits, study-wide: What a later analysis showed was that several of the most significant clusters appeared linked to common viral pathogens. Some V segments (TRBV6-2 and TRBV6-3 among them) were excluded as indistinguishable.

The sequence came from a man aged 35 to 55 in good health and CMV-seropositive. V is TRBV7-2 and J is TRBJ2-2, with TRBD2 matching over 10 bases. The sequencing sample was made of PBMCs. The CDR3 reads CASSSRSGTSGKAGELFF. Here the CDR3 DNA reads TGTGCCAGCAGCTCTCGCAGTGGAACTAGCGGGAAGGCCGGGGAGCTGTTTTTT.